The T cell receptor (beta chain) described here comes from a study of preoperative IRX-2 immunotherapy in early breast cancer. The CDR3 is 15 amino acids. J lost 4 bases, V lost 5 bases, and 5 bases had no gene match. CDR1 MNHGY and CDR2 SAAAGT come from the germline V gene. Treatment of the sample: preoperative locoregional IRX-2 cytokine immunotherapy. Libraries were prepared by immunoSEQ multiplex PCR; TCRdb keeps only in-frame clonotypes and omits some of them. The sample has 40,000 to 50,000 clones; 60% to 80% are singletons. Sequences were derived from tumor tissue, sampled after IRX-2 immunotherapy. This TCR was recovered from a human donor with breast cancer. The rearrangement joins TRBV6-8 to TRBJ1-4, with TRBD1 matching 9 bases. For the CDR3, the DNA is TGTGCCAGCAGTCTCGGACAGGGGCTTAATGAAAAACTGTTTTTT. Translated: CASSLGQGLNEKLFF.